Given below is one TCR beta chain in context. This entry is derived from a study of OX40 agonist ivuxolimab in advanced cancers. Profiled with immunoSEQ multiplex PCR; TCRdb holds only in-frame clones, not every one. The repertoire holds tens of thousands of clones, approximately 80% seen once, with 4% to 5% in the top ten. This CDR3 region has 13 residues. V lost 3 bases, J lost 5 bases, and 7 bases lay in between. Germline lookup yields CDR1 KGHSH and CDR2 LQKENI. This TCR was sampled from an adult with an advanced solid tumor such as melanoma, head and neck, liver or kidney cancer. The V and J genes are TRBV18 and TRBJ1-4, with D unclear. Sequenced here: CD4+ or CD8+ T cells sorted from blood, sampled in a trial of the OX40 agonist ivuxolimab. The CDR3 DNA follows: TGTGCCAGCTCACCCTCGGAAAATGAAAAACTGTTTTTT. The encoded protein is CASSPSENEKLFF.